These T cell receptor beta chains were read from a single sample in a study of blood T cell repertoires in COVID-19. Using immunoSEQ multiplex PCR, the repertoire was profiled, and TCRdb retains in-frame clones only, with some absent. The sample gives 25,000 to 35,000 clones, almost 90% of which show up once; roughly a quarter is in the top ten. Sequenced: peripheral blood. The receptors stem from a human donor in a cohort sampled during active COVID-19. Both conserved end residues are part of each CDR3. D genes are given only for firm matches. The size of a clone is reported for some rows only, either as once, few or many, or as a class for expanded clones.

clone size	J gene	V gene	D gene	CDR3 protein	CDR3 DNA
-	TRBJ1-6	TRBV18	-	CASSPAVNSPLHF	TGTGCCAGCTCACCGGCAGTCAATTCACCCCTCCACTTT
once	TRBJ2-7	TRBV11-2	TRBD2	CASGVSGGVNPYEQYF	TGTGCCAGCGGTGTTAGCGGGGGGGTTAACCCCTACGAGCAGTACTTC
-	TRBJ1-3	TRBV12-3/TRBV12-4	-	CASSFLNTIYF	TGTGCCAGCAGTTTTCTAAACACCATATATTTT
-	TRBJ2-7	TRBV14	-	CASSPRGAGQYF	TGTGCCAGCAGTCCCCGGGGTGCTGGGCAGTACTTC
-	TRBJ2-1	TRBV6-2/TRBV6-3	TRBD1	CASSWWTGSSYNEQFF	TGTGCCAGCAGTTGGTGGACAGGGAGCTCCTACAATGAGCAGTTCTTC
-	TRBJ2-1	TRBV7-3	TRBD2	CASSSTLGLAPFF	TGTGCCAGCAGCTCGACCCTGGGACTAGCGCCGTTCTTC
-	TRBJ1-1	TRBV10-3	TRBD1	CAIRGQGPQFNTEAFF	TGTGCCATCAGAGGACAGGGGCCCCAATTCAACACTGAAGCTTTCTTT
-	TRBJ2-7	TRBV5-5	-	CASSLSGGWNSYEQYF	TGTGCCAGCAGCTTATCCGGGGGATGGAACTCCTACGAGCAGTACTTC
once	TRBJ2-3	TRBV6-1	TRBD2	CASSETSSGVYTDTQYF	TGTGCCAGCAGTGAAACCTCTAGCGGGGTTTACACAGATACGCAGTATTTT
-	TRBJ1-5	TRBV6-1	-	CASSEARGSNQPQHF	TGTGCCAGCAGTGAAGCGCGGGGTAGCAATCAGCCCCAGCATTTT
-	TRBJ2-1	TRBV5-1	-	CASSLLGGDHNEQFF	TGCGCCAGCAGCTTACTAGGGGGGGACCACAATGAGCAGTTCTTC
-	TRBJ1-3	TRBV25-1	-	CASSESLAGNTIYF	TGTGCCAGCAGTGAATCACTTGCAGGAAACACCATATATTTT
-	TRBJ1-2	TRBV7-8	-	CASSLAGEANYGYTF	TGTGCCAGCAGCTTAGCAGGGGAGGCTAACTATGGCTACACCTTC
once	TRBJ1-4	TRBV19	TRBD1	CASSPQGQVGNEKLFF	TGTGCCAGTAGTCCCCAAGGACAGGTTGGAAATGAAAAACTGTTTTTT
-	TRBJ1-1	TRBV7-6	-	CASSGDLNTEAFF	TGTGCCAGCAGCGGGGACTTGAACACTGAAGCTTTCTTT
-	TRBJ1-1	TRBV5-1	TRBD1	CASSKDRGLPLNTEAFF	TGCGCCAGCAGTAAAGACAGGGGGCTACCCCTGAACACTGAAGCTTTCTTT
-	TRBJ1-6	TRBV13	TRBD1	CASSLLGQEKPYYNSPLHF	TGTGCCAGCAGCTTATTGGGACAGGAGAAACCTTACTATAATTCACCCCTCCACTTT
once	TRBJ2-5	TRBV12-5	-	CASAWGPEQRHQRETQYF	TGTGCTAGTGCCTGGGGCCCGGAACAGAGACATCAGAGGGAGACCCAGTACTTC
-	TRBJ1-6	TRBV9	-	CASSLRVDGSPLHF	TGTGCCAGCAGCCTCAGGGTAGATGGTTCACCCCTCCACTTT
-	TRBJ1-4	TRBV10-3	-	CAISDGGRGDEKLFF	TGTGCCATCAGTGACGGAGGCAGGGGAGATGAAAAACTGTTTTTT
-	TRBJ1-4	TRBV9	-	CASSVTATNEKLFF	TGTGCCAGCAGCGTGACAGCAACTAATGAAAAACTGTTTTTT
once	TRBJ2-7	TRBV27	TRBD2	CASSLGGGSSYEQYF	TGTGCCAGCAGTTTGGGCGGGGGGAGCTCCTACGAGCAGTACTTC
-	TRBJ2-5	TRBV7-2	TRBD2	CASSSRFERGRYQETQYF	TGTGCCAGCAGCTCCCGGTTCGAGCGGGGGCGGTACCAAGAGACCCAGTACTTC
-	TRBJ2-3	TRBV9	-	CASSVGAGGTDTQYF	TGTGCCAGCAGCGTAGGTGCCGGGGGCACAGATACGCAGTATTTT
-	TRBJ2-7	TRBV6-6	-	CASSALGEQYF	TGTGCCAGCAGTGCGCTAGGCGAGCAGTACTTC
-	TRBJ1-2	TRBV25-1	TRBD1	CANPDRVEGYTF	TGTGCCAACCCCGACAGGGTTGAAGGCTACACCTTC
-	TRBJ2-7	TRBV30	-	CAWSADPGYEQYF	TGTGCCTGGAGCGCGGACCCGGGGTACGAGCAGTACTTC
-	TRBJ1-3	TRBV5-4	-	CASSAGLAGNTIYF	TGTGCCAGCAGCGCGGGCCTGGCTGGAAACACCATATATTTT
-	TRBJ1-2	TRBV19	-	CASSIQSTGGYTF	TGTGCCAGTAGTATCCAATCTACGGGGGGCTACACCTTC
-	TRBJ2-3	TRBV30	-	CAWGQSTDTQYF	TGTGCCTGGGGACAGTCCACAGATACGCAGTATTTT
-	TRBJ1-2	TRBV18	TRBD1	CASSPLGQGTDGYTF	TGTGCCAGCTCACCACTGGGACAGGGAACGGATGGCTACACCTTC
-	TRBJ1-5	TRBV7-6	TRBD1	CASSLVGALDRGSQPQHF	TGTGCCAGCAGCTTAGTGGGGGCCTTGGACAGGGGAAGTCAGCCCCAGCATTTT
-	TRBJ2-7	TRBV19	-	CASRGSYEQYF	TGTGCCAGTCGAGGCTCCTACGAGCAGTACTTC
-	TRBJ2-2	TRBV5-4	-	CASSLATPQGRAGELFF	TGTGCCAGCAGCTTGGCCACGCCGCAGGGGAGGGCCGGGGAGCTGTTTTTT
-	TRBJ1-5	TRBV10-3	-	CAISDYRERNQPQHF	TGTGCCATCAGTGATTACAGGGAGCGCAATCAGCCCCAGCATTTT
-	TRBJ1-2	TRBV2	TRBD1	CASNAPPGQAPTNYGYTF	TGTGCCAGCAACGCCCCCCCGGGACAGGCCCCTACTAACTATGGCTACACCTTC
-	TRBJ2-7	TRBV12-2	-	CASRLVRRGAVEQYF	TGTGCAAGTCGCTTAGTCCGCAGGGGAGCGGTGGAGCAGTACTTC
-	TRBJ2-3	TRBV2	TRBD2	CASSTTSASGTQYF	TGTGCCAGCAGTACGACTAGCGCCAGTGGTACGCAGTATTTT
-	TRBJ1-2	TRBV30	-	CAWASFGYTF	TGTGCCTGGGCGTCCTTCGGCTACACCTTC